Below are 27 T cell receptor beta chains sequenced from a single sample in a study of vaccination and CD4 T cells after COVID-19. Scientists ran DNA taken from cultured CD4+ T cells through the Oncomine TCR Beta short-read assay for sequencing. Each CDR3 protein gets one entry after TCRdb re-called the PCR reads with MiXCR. The sample has 20,000 to 25,000 distinct CDR3 sequences; about 30% are singletons. The sample's time point: late sampling 161 to 241 days after vaccination in a few convalescent patients. Stated treatment: roughly ten-day PBMC culture with coronavirus spike peptide pools or control peptides (ViraFEST assay). The antigens these receptors bind are not known. The sample here was CD4+ T cells from blood, cultured in vitro, taken about 7 months after SARS-CoV-2 vaccination. The origin of the receptors is a human donor who had recovered from COVID-19.

This clonotype is judged medium-sized. The chain recombines TRBV12-3 or TRBV12-4 with TRBJ1-1; D possibly corresponds to TRBD1 (6 bases). Deletions cut 5 bases from V and 0 bases from J, with 10 bases between. The CDR3 spans 14 residues. Written as DNA, the CDR3 is TGTGCCAGCAGTCGTCAGGGGATGAACACTGAAGCTTTCTTT. This translates into CASSRQGMNTEAFF.

By its share, this clonotype is medium-sized (0.01 to 0.1%). The V call is TRBV25-1, the J call TRBJ1-5, with D possibly being TRBD1 (5 bases). V shed 3 bases and J shed 2 bases, with 11 bases lying between them. The CDR3 consists of 15 residues. CDR1 MGHDK and CDR2 SYGVNS come from the germline V gene. The CDR3 bases are TGTGCCAGCAGTGACCGAGGGGAGGGCAATCAGCCCCAGCATTTT. This codes for CASSDRGEGNQPQHF.

This clonotype was counted between two and nine times. The chain carries TRBV19 and TRBJ1-2; 12 nucleotides agree with TRBD1. J lost 5 bases, V lost 5 bases, and 3 bases had no gene match. CDR1 is LNHDA, CDR2 SQIVND, per germline (reference sequence). The CDR3 covers 14 residues. The CDR3 reads CASSRDRGLYGYTF. CDR3 coding DNA: TGTGCCAGTAGTCGGGACAGGGGGCTTTATGGCTACACCTTC.

The chain couples TRBV2 to TRBJ1-1; a possible D gene is TRBD1 (6 bases). V lost 5 bases and J lost 4, with 14 bases in between. The CDR3 length is 14 residues. Germline V gene lookup returns CDR1 SNHLY and CDR2 FYNNEI. Written as DNA, the CDR3 is TGTGCCAGCAGTATTGAGGGGGGGGGCACTGAAGCTTTCTTT. Translation: CASSIEGGGTEAFF.

V usage is TRBV11-3 and J usage is TRBJ2-3; D perhaps matches TRBD2 (6 bases). The V gene's germline CDR1 is SGHNT and CDR2 YENEEA. The CDR3 extends over 14 amino acids. V lost 3 bases, J lost 4 bases, and 11 bases lay in between. The CDR3 DNA sequence: TGTGCCAGCAGCTTCGGGAGTGGAGCAGATACGCAGTATTTT. This sequence encodes CASSFGSGADTQYF.

CDR3 in amino acids: CASSQPGQGTSPLHF. As DNA, the CDR3 is TGTGCCAGCAGCCAACCCGGACAGGGGACTTCACCCCTCCACTTT. J is TRBJ1-6 and V is TRBV7-9; 9 positions match TRBD1. The CDR3 runs to 15 residues. After removal of 5 bases from V and 9 bases from J, the junction contained 8 bases not matched to a gene. The germline gives CDR1 SEHNR, CDR2 FQNEAQ (reference sequence).

The chain carries TRBV7-2 and TRBJ1-5; 7 positions match TRBD1. V lost 5 bases to trimming and J lost 9 bases; unmatched junction nucleotides: 16. Germline CDR1 is SGHTA and CDR2 is FQGNSA. CDR3 length equals 16 residues. The CDR3 spells CASSHTYGIDRAPQHF. The CDR3 coding sequence is TGTGCCAGCAGCCATACCTATGGAATCGACAGGGCGCCCCAGCATTTT.

This rearrangement joins TRBV6-5 to TRBJ1-2; maybe TRBD1 (6 bases). The CDR3 runs to 14 residues. Germline CDR1 MNHEY, CDR2 SVGAGI. Trimming left V 0 bases short and J 5 bases short, with 10 bases between. The CDR3 sequence: CASSYSQTGYGYTF. The CDR3 DNA reads TGTGCCAGCAGTTACTCCCAGACAGGTTATGGCTACACCTTC.

Remarks on this clonotype: Relative to the germline gene, one junction end is altered; a read error may explain this. The chain joins TRBV6-5 to TRBJ1-2; the D is unclear. The CDR3 runs 12 residues. Germline loops: CDR1 MNHEY, CDR2 SVGAGI. In DNA, the CDR3 is TGTACCAGCAGTTACTCGAACTACGGCTACACCTTC. This gives the protein CTSSYSNYGYTF.

The rearrangement uses TRBV11-3 and TRBJ1-2, with D unresolved. V was pared by 5 bases and J by 8 bases, with 15 bases between. Germline V gene data show CDR1 as SGHNT and CDR2 as YENEEA. This CDR3 region has 13 residues. In DNA, the CDR3 is TGTGCCAGCAGCCAGGCTCGGTCCGGCGGCTACACCTTC. Residues: CASSQARSGGYTF. Using reference TRBV11-3 and TRBJ1-2 for the parts outside the CDR3, the full variable domain is EAGVVQSPRYKIIEKKQPVAFWCNPISGHNTLYWYLQNLGQGPELLIRYENEEAVDDSQLPKDRFSAERLKGVDSTLKIQPAELGDSAVYLCASSQARSGGYTFGSGTRLTVV.

This clonotype was detected a few times. The chain combines TRBV11-2 with TRBJ2-5, with D tentatively TRBD1 or TRBD2 (5 bases each). Germline V gene sequence: CDR1 SGHAT, CDR2 FQNNGV. V gave up 5 bases and J gave up 2 bases, with 12 bases separating them. This CDR3 has 14 residues. Here the CDR3 reads CASSVLGPQETQYF. CDR3 nucleotide sequence: TGTGCCAGCAGCGTTTTGGGACCACAAGAGACCCAGTACTTC.

The chain joins TRBV10-3 to TRBJ2-1, with TRBD2 matching 16 bases. V shed 5 bases and J 7 bases; nucleotides not matched to a gene: 2. Germline lookup yields CDR1 ENHRY and CDR2 SYGVKD. The CDR3 has 15 residues. DNA for the CDR3: TGTGCCATCAGTAAGGGACTAGCGGGAGGGAATGAGCAGTTCTTC. Its protein product is CAISKGLAGGNEQFF.

This clonotype has only a few counts. The genes are TRBV6-5 and TRBJ2-7, with 11 nucleotides matching TRBD1. CDR1 is MNHEY, CDR2 SVGAGI, per germline. Trimming removed 0 bases from V and 4 bases from J; junction bases left unmatched: 2. The CDR3 length is 15 residues. This CDR3 reads CASSYSGTGGYEQYF. CDR3 DNA: TGTGCCAGCAGTTACTCAGGGACAGGGGGGTACGAGCAGTACTTC.

J is TRBJ2-5 and V is TRBV14, with D possibly TRBD2 on 5 matching bases. Germline CDR1 is SGHDN and CDR2 is FVKESK. V shed 0 bases and J shed 6 bases, with 8 bases lying between them. The CDR3 sequence is 13 residues long. CDR3 nucleotide sequence: TGTGCCAGCAGCCAAGAACTAGGGCAGACCCAGTACTTC. This gives the protein CASSQELGQTQYF.

Comment on this clonotype: A much larger clone lies a single base off, so this may be a read error. As DNA, the CDR3 is TGCAGTGCCCGAGGGTCTGACACCTCCTATGGCTACACCTTC. Translated: CSARGSDTSYGYTF. The J gene is TRBJ1-2, the V gene TRBV20-1; D not resolved. Trimming took off 6 bases at V and 4 bases at J, with 18 bases between the two ends. The CDR3 has 14 amino acids. The germline CDR1 and CDR2 sequences are DFQATT and SNEGSKA (reference sequence).

The rearrangement links TRBV29-1 to TRBJ2-3; D possibly corresponds to TRBD1 (5 bases). The germline V and J ends were trimmed by 3 bases and 0 bases, with 7 bases remaining between them. This CDR3 is 13 amino acids long. In germline, CDR1 is SQVTM, CDR2 ANQGSEA. CDR3: CSVDRGSTDTQYF. The CDR3 nucleotides read TGCAGCGTTGATAGGGGAAGCACAGATACGCAGTATTTT.

The chain carries TRBV19 and TRBJ1-2; D might be TRBD1 (6 bases). The germline V gene has CDR1 LNHDA and CDR2 SQIVND (reference sequence). V gave up 3 bases and J gave up 4 bases, with 15 bases separating them. The CDR3 covers 15 residues. CDR3 sequence reads: CASSIQDRPFYGYTF. The CDR3 DNA reads TGTGCCAGTAGTATTCAGGACAGACCATTCTATGGCTACACCTTC.

V is TRBV7-6 and J is TRBJ2-7, with D perhaps matching TRBD2 (5 bases). The germline V and J ends were trimmed by 5 bases and 4 bases, with 15 bases remaining between them. This CDR3 region has 14 residues. Germline V gene data show CDR1 as SGHVS and CDR2 as FNYEAQ. CDR3 region: CASSPPPLAYEQYF. As DNA, the CDR3 is TGTGCCAGCAGCCCCCCACCTCTAGCTTACGAGCAGTACTTC. The whole variable domain, remainder taken from reference TRBV7-6 and TRBJ2-7, is GAGVSQSPRYKVTKRGQDVALRCDPISGHVSLYWYRQALGQGPEFLTYFNYEAQQDKSGLPNDRFSAERPEGSISTLTIQRTEQRDSAMYRCASSPPPLAYEQYFGPGTRLTVT.

The chain links TRBV6-1 to TRBJ2-1, with 13 bases matching TRBD2. Germline V lookup: CDR1 MNHNS, CDR2 SASEGT. The J segment lost 7 bases and the V segment lost 6 bases, leaving 6 bases of the junction unmatched. There are 15 residues in the CDR3. The CDR3 DNA sequence: TGTGCCAGCAGCGGACTAGCGGGAGCGGCAAATGAGCAGTTCTTC. As protein: CASSGLAGAANEQFF.

Notes on this clonotype: The junction does not match germline at one end; this may be a read error. The chain uses TRBV9 and TRBJ2-3; perhaps TRBD1 as D (6 bases). The germline gives CDR1 SGDLS, CDR2 YYNGEE. CDR3 size: 14 residues. The CDR3 reads CASSSQGRTATQYF. DNA for the CDR3: TGTGCCAGCAGCAGTCAGGGGCGCACAGCTACGCAGTATTTT.

This clonotype was counted a single time. The V call is TRBV25-1, the J call TRBJ2-3; no reliable D call. The V gene lost 3 bases and the J gene lost 3 bases, with 7 bases spanning the gap. Germline loops: CDR1 MGHDK, CDR2 SYGVNS. The CDR3 loop spans 13 amino acids. CDR3 sequence: CASSDMGTDTQYF. Written as DNA, the CDR3 is TGTGCCAGCAGTGATATGGGGACAGATACGCAGTATTTT. Drawing the rest from reference TRBV25-1 and TRBJ2-3, the complete variable domain is EADIYQTPRYLVIGTGKKITLECSQTMGHDKMYWYQQDPGMELHLIHYSYGVNSTEKGDLSSESTVSRIRTEHFPLTLESARPSHTSQYLCASSDMGTDTQYFGPGTRLTVL.

The V gene is TRBV6-1, the J gene TRBJ2-2; a possible D gene is TRBD2 (5 bases). V shed 8 bases and J shed 4 bases, with 14 bases lying between them. Germline CDR1 MNHNS, CDR2 SASEGT. The CDR3 length is 14 residues. Written as DNA, the CDR3 is TGTGCCAGCCGCACCACGGGATTCACCGGGGAGCTGTTTTTT. Protein: CASRTTGFTGELFF.

The V and J genes are TRBV10-1 and TRBJ1-5; no clear D gene. The CDR3 is 12 residues long. Trimming left V 5 bases short and J 7 bases short, with 9 bases between. Germline V gene data show CDR1 as WNHNN and CDR2 as SYGVQD (reference sequence). The CDR3 loop reads CASSLGAQPQHF. Written as DNA, the CDR3 is TGCGCCAGCAGTTTGGGTGCGCAGCCCCAGCATTTT.

The chain employs TRBV20-1 and TRBJ1-2; 9 bases line up with TRBD1. Germline V gene data show CDR1 as DFQATT and CDR2 as SNEGSKA (reference sequence). The V segment lost 2 bases and the J segment 7 bases; nucleotides outside the gene matches: 14. The CDR3 runs to 16 residues. DNA of the CDR3: TGCAGTGCTAGAACATCAAGCCGGGACAGGGCCGGTGGCTACACCTTC. This encodes CSARTSSRDRAGGYTF.

The chain employs TRBV4-1 and TRBJ1-1, with TRBD1 matching over 10 bases. Germline lookup yields CDR1 MGHRA and CDR2 YSYEKL. V shed 0 bases, J shed 6 bases, and the junction held 10 bases outside the gene matches. CDR3 length equals 17 residues. The CDR3 sequence is CASSQELPGQGFSEAFF. The CDR3 DNA sequence: TGCGCCAGCAGCCAAGAGCTTCCGGGACAGGGGTTCTCTGAAGCTTTCTTT.

This clonotype was found many times. The rearrangement joins TRBV7-9 to TRBJ1-5, with a tentative D call TRBD1 (5 bases). The V gene's germline CDR1 is SEHNR and CDR2 FQNEAQ (reference sequence). The V gene lost 5 bases and the J gene lost 6 bases, with 14 bases spanning the gap. CDR3 length: 14 amino acids. CDR3 DNA: TGTGCCAGCAGCCGGGACGGCCAGGGTCAGCCCCAGCATTTT. This codes for CASSRDGQGQPQHF.

This chain connects TRBV19 to TRBJ2-5; D possibly corresponds to TRBD1 (6 bases). V was cut by 8 bases and J by 3 bases, with 19 bases left in between. CDR1 is LNHDA, CDR2 SQIVND, per germline (reference sequence). The CDR3 extends over 15 amino acids. Here the CDR3 DNA reads TGTGCCAGTTCGTCCAGGGGTGGGATTGAAGAGACCCAGTACTTC. Amino acid sequence: CASSSRGGIEETQYF. The whole variable domain, filled in from reference TRBV19 and TRBJ2-5, reads DGGITQSPKYLFRKEGQNVTLSCEQNLNHDAMYWYRQDPGQGLRLIYYSQIVNDFQKGDIAEGYSVSREKKESFPLTVTSAQKNPTAFYLCASSSRGGIEETQYFGPGTRLLVL.